This T cell receptor beta chain was captured in a study of blood T cell repertoires in COVID-19. Overall study: Acute and convalescent COVID-19 specimens originated in the United States, Italy and Spain. The cDNA or gDNA used as material had been derived from T cells, B-cell-depleted T cells, or PBMCs.

The sample holds a few counts of this clone. The V and J ends lost 4 bases and 5 bases, in that order; junction bases with no gene match: 14. Germline loops: CDR1 SGHAT, CDR2 FQNNGV. The CDR3 totals 16 residues. In the original workflow: Estimates of nucleated cell counts were drawn from the amplification of reference gene primers. Some clones are missing from TCRdb's copy, which holds only in-frame ones; the method was immunoSEQ multiplex PCR. That table supplies the V and J calls and clone size; D and trimming were determined from the DNA. The data show approximately 330,000 clones, 85% to 90% seen once.

The receptor was isolated from a woman aged 50 to 60 with active or convalescent COVID-19. The sequenced sample consisted of peripheral blood. The chain carries TRBV11-2 and TRBJ2-7, with 7 nucleotides matching TRBD1. The CDR3 spells CASSSKDRLRGNEQYF. The CDR3 nucleotides read TGTGCCAGCAGCTCCAAGGACAGGCTAAGGGGAAACGAGCAGTACTTC.